This is a list of T cell receptor beta chains from one sample in a study of shared clonotypes between healthy human individuals. Produced via immunoSEQ multiplex PCR; TCRdb's table is partial and in-frame only. The table includes some 900,000 clones, over 60% detected once. Sequenced sample: memory CD4+ T cells sorted from blood. These receptors were collected from a man in his late teens or twenties in good health. The CDR3 runs from the conserved cysteine through the conserved F or W.

TRBJ2-2 | TRBV19 | CASISPSGRSTGELFF
TRBJ2-2 | TRBV14 | CASSQRQISESTGELFF
TRBJ1-5 | TRBV28 | CASSKTNRASIRSPQHF
TRBJ1-5 | TRBV28 | CASRTDQPQHF
TRBJ1-6 | TRBV10-2 | CASSDSPPGSPLHF
TRBJ1-4 | TRBV6-5 | CASSVQGTNEKLFF
TRBJ2-1 | TRBV2 | CASSEKTGNNEQFF
TRBJ1-1 | TRBV5-8 | CASSPGTGGGDRSSTEAFF
TRBJ2-6 | TRBV11-2 | CASSMGTGNSGANVLTF
TRBJ2-2 | TRBV10-1 | CASSESRVIGELFF
TRBJ2-5 | TRBV5-1 | CASSPRLAGGMETQYF
TRBJ2-1 | TRBV11-3 | CASSLDGWGTGTSGEQFF
TRBJ2-1 | TRBV5-8 | CASSQHLLATTSYNEQFF
TRBJ1-3 | TRBV11-2 | CASSSAGGQKQNTIYF
TRBJ2-5 | TRBV27 | CASRGLAGGETQYF
TRBJ1-2 | TRBV6-5 | CASSSQGLGTYGYTF
TRBJ2-3 | TRBV29-1 | CSGGVADTQYF
TRBJ2-3 | TRBV6-6 | CASRPWTGPGDTQYF
TRBJ1-1 | TRBV5-1 | CASSLRANQNTEAFF
TRBJ1-2 | TRBV6-6 | CASRETGGYGYTF
TRBJ1-1 | TRBV4-1 | CASSQGDRGDTEAFF
TRBJ2-2 | TRBV27 | CASPVVQGSTKDKTGELFF
TRBJ2-3 | TRBV7-2 | CASSSTWDTQYF
TRBJ1-1 | TRBV6-5 | CASSYPTGGSEAFF
TRBJ1-6 | TRBV10-3 | CAIRGQVEDNSPLHF
TRBJ1-1 | TRBV6-1 | CASARQGQPEAFF
TRBJ2-1 | TRBV5-4 | CASNLGGREYNEQFF
TRBJ1-2 | TRBV6-1 | CVAQGQGWGGYTF
TRBJ2-7 | TRBV6-6 | CAYDRETYEQYF
TRBJ1-6 | TRBV2 | CASKGSYNSPLHF
TRBJ2-4 | TRBV14 | CASSQVWSIQYF
TRBJ2-2 | TRBV6-5 | CASRLVSHTGELFF
TRBJ1-1 | TRBV14 | CASSQDLAGEAFF
TRBJ2-1 | TRBV10-2 | CASTGQIAYNEQFF
TRBJ2-3 | TRBV9 | CASSPGAGFTDTQYF
TRBJ2-1 | TRBV30 | CAWNPGRRDNEQFF
TRBJ1-1 | TRBV4-1 | CASRETGGPMNTEAFF
TRBJ1-1 | TRBV5-1 | CASSVQGTEGTEAFF
TRBJ1-1 | TRBV20-1 | CSVFVYKEAFF
TRBJ1-2 | TRBV29-1 | CSVDSLSNRAYGYTF
TRBJ2-3 | TRBV7-9 | CASVGGAQRSDTQYF
TRBJ1-2 | TRBV7-9 | CASSLPGDRANYGYTF
TRBJ2-4 | TRBV19 | CASSIVRLAEFQAKNIQYF
TRBJ2-7 | TRBV6-9 | CASTLGQGQGALHTCEQYF
TRBJ2-1 | TRBV29-1 | CSVVSGGYNEQFF
TRBJ1-5 | TRBV5-5 | CASSLVAGQGNQPQHF
TRBJ1-2 | TRBV5-7 | CASSLGRGRF